This paragraph covers one T cell receptor (beta chain) sequence. What it binds is not known. TCRdb's copy holds only in-frame clones and misses some; the assay was immunoSEQ multiplex PCR. The sample carries about 120,000 clones, 88% recorded once. The data stem from a study of cytomegalovirus exposure and HLA in healthy donors. Overall study findings and caveats: In vitro work confirmed that three CMV-associated chains recognize CMV antigens. High sensitivity and specificity were reportedly achieved when the classifier diagnosed cytomegalovirus status.

CDR1 and CDR2 (germline): SGHVS, FQNEAQ. The CDR3 is made up of 16 amino acids. With 3 bases removed from V and 2 bases from J, the gap between germline ends came to 16 bases. The specimen sequenced was PBMCs. The clonotype originates from a woman between 18 and 29 years old in good health and CMV-seropositive. The chain is built from TRBV7-8 and TRBJ1-2, with D possibly matching TRBD1 (6 bases). The CDR3 DNA sequence: TGTGCCAGCAGCTTTGACAGGACCAAAGGAAACTATGGCTACACCTTC. Translating gives CASSFDRTKGNYGYTF.